Presented here are 29 T cell receptor beta chains from one specimen sequenced in a study of OX40 agonist ivuxolimab in advanced cancers. This table comes from immunoSEQ multiplex PCR, and its TCRdb copy is limited to in-frame clones, with some not included. The repertoire holds about 71,000 clones, with approximately 84% as singletons. This specimen was CD4+ or CD8+ T cells sorted from blood, taken in a trial of the OX40 agonist ivuxolimab. Receptors were obtained from an adult with an advanced solid tumor such as melanoma, head and neck, liver or kidney cancer.

The chain has TRBV5-6 and TRBJ2-2, with D possibly matching TRBD1 (6 bases). The germline V gene has CDR1 SGHDT and CDR2 YYEEEE. V dropped 1 base and J dropped 1 base, with 11 bases sitting between them. The CDR3 consists of 16 residues. In nucleotides, the CDR3 is TGTGCCAGCAGCTTGTTGGGGACACTGAACACCGGGGAGCTGTTTTTT. Protein: CASSLLGTLNTGELFF.

The V and J genes are TRBV10-1 and TRBJ2-1; possible D gene TRBD2, 5 bases. Germline V gives CDR1 WNHNN, CDR2 SYGVQD (reference sequence). This CDR3 comprises 14 residues. V lost 6 bases and J 2 bases, leaving 11 bases between the germline ends. The CDR3 DNA reads TGCGCCAGCAGCGGAACCGGGGCCTACAATGAGCAGTTCTTC. Translated: CASSGTGAYNEQFF.

The rearrangement links TRBV6-1 to TRBJ1-1; 7 nucleotides match TRBD1. Unmatched junction bases numbered 2, after V lost 3 bases and J lost 4 bases. The CDR3 covers 13 residues. Germline loops: CDR1 MNHNS, CDR2 SASEGT. The CDR3 reads CASSDDRATEAFF. For the CDR3, the DNA is TGTGCCAGCAGTGACGACAGGGCCACTGAAGCTTTCTTT.

J is TRBJ2-3 and V is TRBV23-1; D unclear. TRBV23-1 is an ORF, and what it does is uncertain. With 7 bases removed from V and 2 bases from J, the gap between germline ends came to 4 bases. The CDR3 is 11 amino acids. The CDR3, as DNA: TGCGCCAGCACTAACACAGATACGCAGTATTTT. Its protein product is CASTNTDTQYF.

The J gene is TRBJ2-3, the V gene TRBV5-6; TRBD2 agrees at 10 bases. The trim removed 4 bases at V and 1 base at J, leaving 9 bases unmatched. The CDR3 has 17 amino acids. The V gene's germline CDR1 is SGHDT and CDR2 YYEEEE. In nucleotides, the CDR3 is TGTGCCAGCAGCGCCGGGACTAGCGCCCGGGGCACAGATACGCAGTATTTT. Translated, it gives CASSAGTSARGTDTQYF.

V usage is TRBV4-1 and J usage is TRBJ2-7; 9 bases line up with TRBD1. With 0 bases clipped from V and 7 bases from J, the junction kept 4 bases outside the gene matches. CDR3 length: 14 amino acids. CDR1 MGHRA and CDR2 YSYEKL come from the germline V gene. The CDR3 here is CASSQDDRGWEQYV. The DNA of the CDR3 is TGCGCCAGCAGCCAAGATGACAGGGGGTGGGAGCAGTACGTC.

V and J are TRBV16 and TRBJ1-2; D not resolved. From germline, CDR1 is KGHSY and CDR2 FQNENV. Trimming took 2 bases from V and 2 from J, leaving 15 bases between them. CDR3 length equals 16 residues. CDR3 sequence reads: CASSQTIRGENYGYTF. CDR3 sequence (DNA): TGTGCCAGCAGCCAAACTATTCGCGGGGAAAACTATGGCTACACCTTC.

As concerns this clone: The junction departs from the called germline gene at one end, perhaps through a read error. V gene TRBV7-3 combines with J gene TRBJ2-2, with D hard to call. CDR3 length: 13 amino acids. Germline lookup yields CDR1 SGHTA and CDR2 FQGTGA. The CDR3: CASSSTNTGELFF. In nucleotides, the CDR3 is TGTGCCAGCAGCTCTACGAATACCGGGGAGCTGTTTTTT.

This clone came up once. The V gene is TRBV7-6, the J gene TRBJ1-3, with a tentative D call TRBD1 (6 bases). The germline V and J ends were trimmed by 0 bases and 0 bases, with 12 bases remaining between them. The CDR3 runs 17 residues. CDR1 is SGHVS and CDR2 is FNYEAQ in the germline V gene. The CDR3 spells CASSLAGGQSSGNTIYF. The CDR3 region has the DNA TGTGCCAGCAGCTTAGCGGGGGGCCAGAGCTCTGGAAACACCATATATTTT. The entire variable domain, with the rest obtained from reference TRBV7-6 and TRBJ1-3, is as follows: GAGVSQSPRYKVTKRGQDVALRCDPISGHVSLYWYRQALGQGPEFLTYFNYEAQQDKSGLPNDRFSAERPEGSISTLTIQRTEQRDSAMYRCASSLAGGQSSGNTIYFGEGSWLTVV.

The V and J genes are TRBV5-6 and TRBJ2-1; D is uncertain. The V end was cut by 2 bases, the J end by 7 bases, with 13 bases between. CDR1 and CDR2 (germline): SGHDT, YYEEEE. The CDR3 totals 14 residues. The CDR3 sequence: CASSLALGFNEQFF. The CDR3 DNA follows: TGTGCCAGCAGCTTAGCGCTAGGTTTTAATGAGCAGTTCTTC.

The V gene is TRBV30, the J gene TRBJ2-5, with 7 bases identical to TRBD2. V gave up 5 bases and J gave up 5 bases; unmatched junction bases: 2. There are 11 residues in the CDR3. CDR1 is GTSNPN, CDR2 SVGIG, per germline (reference sequence). CDR3 sequence: CAWASGETQYF. The CDR3 DNA reads as TGTGCCTGGGCTAGCGGCGAGACCCAGTACTTC.

This chain uses TRBV6-4 with TRBJ2-6, with D possibly TRBD2 on 5 matching bases. The CDR3 loop spans 14 amino acids. Germline CDR1 and CDR2: MRHNA and SNTAGT. V lost 4 bases and J 2 bases, leaving 6 bases between the germline ends. The CDR3 loop is CASSVEAGANVLTF. CDR3 in DNA: TGTGCCAGCAGTGTGGAGGCTGGGGCCAACGTCCTGACTTTC.

The V gene is TRBV2, the J gene TRBJ2-1; 11 bases map to TRBD2. V lost 7 bases, J lost 0 bases, and 11 bases stayed unmatched. The germline CDR1 and CDR2 sequences are SNHLY and FYNNEI. The CDR3 covers 18 residues. The DNA of the CDR3 is TGTGCCAGCAAAGGGCTAGCGGGGGGTCTCAGCTCCTACAATGAGCAGTTCTTC. As protein: CASKGLAGGLSSYNEQFF.

This chain joins TRBV28 and TRBJ2-1; no clear D. Germline V gene lookup returns CDR1 MDHEN and CDR2 SYDVKM. The CDR3 has 13 residues. V shed 3 bases and J shed 5 bases, with 8 bases lying between them. The CDR3 coding sequence is TGTGCCAGCAGTTTTTTACCAAACAATGAGCAGTTCTTC. It yields the protein CASSFLPNNEQFF.

This sequence joins TRBV27 and TRBJ2-1, with TRBD2 matching 11 bases. Germline V lookup: CDR1 MNHEY, CDR2 SMNVEV (reference sequence). The CDR3 is 15 amino acids. V lost 6 bases to trimming and J lost 3 bases; unmatched junction nucleotides: 4. The CDR3 sequence: CASRSGLAVYNEQFF. CDR3 nucleotide sequence: TGTGCCAGCAGGTCGGGACTAGCGGTCTACAATGAGCAGTTCTTC.

This rearrangement joins TRBV5-4 to TRBJ1-1; possible D gene TRBD1, 5 bases. In germline, CDR1 is SGHNT, CDR2 YYREEE (reference sequence). The CDR3 is made up of 16 amino acids. The ends were cut back, 4 bases at V and 2 bases at J, with 18 bases in the middle. CDR3 bases: TGTGCCAGCAGCCCCTCGGGGGAACGCCTAAACACTGAAGCTTTCTTT. Protein product: CASSPSGERLNTEAFF.

This clone was seen a single time. This chain uses TRBV9 with TRBJ1-1; no firm D call. Germline-derived CDR1 and CDR2 are SGDLS and YYNGEE. Trimming stripped 4 bases from V and 1 base from J, with 11 bases between. The CDR3 length is 14 residues. CDR3 residues: CASSPRLGNTEAFF. CDR3 nucleotides: TGTGCCAGCAGCCCCAGACTGGGGAACACTGAAGCTTTCTTT.

This clone was seen a few times. V usage is TRBV15 and J usage is TRBJ1-5; the D is unclear. The germline V and J ends were trimmed by 3 bases and 4 bases, with 4 bases remaining between them. The germline gives CDR1 LNHNV, CDR2 YYDKDF (reference sequence). This CDR3 comprises 12 residues. The CDR3 sequence is CATSRGNQPQHF. As DNA, the CDR3 is TGTGCCACCAGCAGGGGAAATCAGCCCCAGCATTTT.

This chain links TRBV5-4 with TRBJ2-5, with 10 positions matching TRBD2. The J call may be faulty, since TRBJ2-7 better matches the DNA end. Germline CDR1 reads SGHNT; CDR2 reads YYREEE (reference sequence). The CDR3 spans 17 residues. The DNA of the CDR3 is TGTGCCAGCAGCACGTTCAAAGGACTAGCGGCATCCTACGAGCAGTACTTC. Its protein is CASSTFKGLAASYEQYF.

The chain couples TRBV7-9 to TRBJ1-4, with D unclear. CDR1 and CDR2 (germline): SEHNR, FQNEAQ (reference sequence). This CDR3 region has 14 residues. The ends were cut back, 0 bases at V and 3 bases at J, with 5 bases in the middle. The CDR3 loop reads CASSLAGSNEKLFF. DNA for the CDR3: TGTGCCAGCAGCTTAGCAGGGTCTAATGAAAAACTGTTTTTT.

The rearrangement joins TRBV18 to TRBJ2-3; no clear D gene. Germline CDR1 and CDR2: KGHSH and LQKENI. CDR3 size: 13 residues. V lost 4 bases to trimming and J lost 0 bases, with 5 bases between them. The CDR3 protein is CASSRTSTDTQYF. The CDR3 DNA follows: TGTGCCAGCTCACGTACCAGCACAGATACGCAGTATTTT. The variable domain in full, with the rest retrieved from reference TRBV18 and TRBJ2-3, is NAGVMQNPRHLVRRRGQEARLRCSPMKGHSHVYWYRQLPEEGLKFMVYLQKENIIDESGMPKERFSAEFPKEGPSILRIQQVVRGDSAAYFCASSRTSTDTQYFGPGTRLTVL.

The chain uses TRBV7-8 and TRBJ1-3; D gene uncertain. Germline lookup yields CDR1 SGHVS and CDR2 FQNEAQ. The CDR3 sequence is 16 residues long. Trimming removed 0 bases at V and 0 bases at J, with 9 bases between. CDR3 protein: CASSLAPRTSGNTIYF. CDR3 DNA: TGTGCCAGCAGCTTAGCGCCCCGGACCTCTGGAAACACCATATATTTT.

The rearrangement uses TRBV5-1 and TRBJ1-1, with a weak D call TRBD1 (5 bases). CDR3 length: 13 residues. Trimming stripped 4 bases from V and 4 bases from J, with 11 bases between. Germline assignment: CDR1 SGHRS and CDR2 YFSETQ. CDR3 region: CASSLDTGTEAFF. Written as DNA, the CDR3 is TGCGCCAGCAGCCTGGACACCGGCACTGAAGCTTTCTTT.

This chain joins TRBV15 and TRBJ2-7; 8 bases map to TRBD2. The germline CDR1 and CDR2 sequences are LNHNV and YYDKDF (reference sequence). CDR3 size: 14 residues. V was clipped by 6 bases and J by 6 bases; unmatched bases: 10. Here the CDR3 DNA reads TGTGCCACCAGACGGGGGGGCACGACCGGCGAGCAGTACTTC. Translated, it gives CATRRGGTTGEQYF.

This clone has just a few counts. The chain has TRBV5-1 and TRBJ1-3; 9 bases align to TRBD1. V dropped 3 bases and J dropped 3; count of bases not matched to a gene: 4. The germline gives CDR1 SGHRS, CDR2 YFSETQ. The CDR3 contains 15 residues. In DNA form, the CDR3 reads TGCGCCAGCAGCTGGGGACAGGGCCTTGGAAACACCATATATTTT. Translating gives CASSWGQGLGNTIYF.

This chain connects TRBV28 to TRBJ2-7, with 11 bases aligning to TRBD2. The V segment lost 6 bases and the J segment 2 bases; nucleotides outside the gene matches: 6. The CDR3 totals 15 residues. Per germline, CDR1 MDHEN and CDR2 SYDVKM. As DNA, the CDR3 is TGTGCCAGCAGAGGACAACTAGCGGGGGCCTACGAGCAGTACTTC. Its protein product is CASRGQLAGAYEQYF.

The V and J genes are TRBV7-9 and TRBJ2-6; D remains unclear. CDR3 length: 15 amino acids. Trimming took off 7 bases at V and 2 bases at J, with 12 bases between the two ends. The germline V gene encodes CDR1 SEHNR and CDR2 FQNEAQ (reference sequence). Here the CDR3 reads CASIQWAPGANVLTF. In DNA, the CDR3 is TGTGCCAGCATCCAATGGGCGCCTGGGGCCAACGTCCTGACTTTC.

J is TRBJ2-1 and V is TRBV6-5; TRBD1 is a possible D gene (6 bases). CDR3 length equals 14 residues. Per germline, CDR1 MNHEY and CDR2 SVGAGI. Trimming stripped 2 bases from V and 5 bases from J, with 10 bases between. The DNA of the CDR3 is TGTGCCAGCAGTTACCAGGGGCCGGACAATGAGCAGTTCTTC. Translating it yields CASSYQGPDNEQFF.

This chain connects TRBV5-1 to TRBJ2-2; TRBD2 might be the D (5 bases). Trimming took off 0 bases at V and 3 bases at J, with 9 bases between the two ends. The CDR3 is 15 residues long. Germline CDR1 is SGHRS and CDR2 is YFSETQ. The CDR3 DNA reads as TGCGCCAGCAGCTTGGCCTTGGGAGACACCGGGGAGCTGTTTTTT. Protein sequence: CASSLALGDTGELFF.